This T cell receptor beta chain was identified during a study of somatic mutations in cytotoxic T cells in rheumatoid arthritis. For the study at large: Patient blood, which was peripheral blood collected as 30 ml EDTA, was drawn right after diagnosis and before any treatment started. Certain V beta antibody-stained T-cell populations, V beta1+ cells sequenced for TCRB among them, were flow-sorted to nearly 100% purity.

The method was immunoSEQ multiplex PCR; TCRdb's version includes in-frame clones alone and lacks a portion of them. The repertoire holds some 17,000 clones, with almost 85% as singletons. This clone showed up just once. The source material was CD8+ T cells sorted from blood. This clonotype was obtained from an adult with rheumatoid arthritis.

In DNA, the CDR3 is TGTGCCAGTAGTATTTCAAGTAGGTATAGCTCCTACGAGCAGTACTTC. This translates into CASSISSRYSSYEQYF. The rearrangement links TRBV19 to TRBJ2-7; D not certain. The germline V and J ends were trimmed by 3 bases and 0 bases, with 15 bases remaining between them. The CDR3 loop spans 16 amino acids. Germline V gene lookup returns CDR1 LNHDA and CDR2 SQIVND (reference sequence).